This T cell receptor (beta chain) stems from a study of OX40 agonist ivuxolimab in advanced cancers. In terms of the full investigation: Ivuxolimab was a fully human IgG2 agonistic monoclonal antibody targeting the costimulatory receptor OX40 (CD134). Intravenous ivuxolimab was administered to patients every 2 weeks at six dose levels: 0.01, 0.1, 0.3, 1.5, 3 and 10 mg/kg. Of the approximately 54 dose-escalation patients, hepatocellular carcinoma was present in roughly 19, melanoma in approximately 15, renal cell carcinoma in 9 and head and neck cancer in 9. The dose-escalation cohort was about 83% male with a mean age of approximately 60 years, ranging from roughly 20 to 80. Patients were allowed to have had prior anti-PD-1, anti-PD-L1 or anti-CTLA-4 therapy, and around 41% of the dose-escalation patients had previously received checkpoint inhibitors. Three dose-escalation patients achieved partial responses, one with hepatocellular carcinoma and two with cutaneous melanoma. Peripheral TCRbeta sequencing aimed to test whether ivuxolimab altered TCR sequence diversity and caused clonal T-cell expansion. The paper reports the monotherapy dose-escalation portion (N of about 50 patients) of the phase I ivuxolimab trial.

Concerning this clone: What antigen it recognizes has not been identified. Nothing much larger sits one base from this clone, and base qualities are not available.

Genomic DNA was extracted from sorted cells for sequencing of the TCRbeta CDR3 region. The immunoSEQ Assay was used to sequence the TCRbeta CDR3 regions. TCRdb obtained this table from immuneACCESS and retained in-frame rearrangements with V and J assigned. These tables miss some clones; where compared with another copy, unresolved V genes account for less than half of the shortfall, and the remainder is unexplained. The sample yields about 120,000 clones; 80% to 90% were counted once. The ten largest clonotypes hold around 0.55% of the sample. The germline V gene (reference sequence) yields WNHNN for CDR1 and SYGVQD for CDR2. V has 3 bases trimmed and J has 8 bases trimmed; junction bases matching no gene number 4. From its cysteine to its phenylalanine, the CDR3 spans 14 amino acids. Only CDR3 DNA is held: 42 bases, read in frame from base 1. The trial excluded patients who had a history of autoimmune disease or who were on systemic immunosuppression. In every dose cohort, peripheral blood was drawn for TCR sequencing at baseline, cycle 4 day 1, and cycle 7 day 1. The samples were taken from a phase I, first-in-human, multicenter, open-label dose-escalation trial of ivuxolimab. Adults with locally advanced or metastatic melanoma, renal cell carcinoma, hepatocellular carcinoma or head and neck squamous cell carcinoma were enrolled in the trial. Before TCR sequencing, CD4+ and CD8+ T cells were separately sorted from peripheral blood.

The paper's findings and limits, for the study overall: After ivuxolimab, expanded clones were on average more numerous among CD8+ T cells than among CD4+ T cells. The antigen specificity of the peripheral T cells that underwent clonal expansion was not determined. Clonal expansion of both CD4+ and CD8+ blood T cells was observed from baseline to week 6 at doses 0.1 to 3.0 mg/kg. Low levels of normalized T-cell clonal expansion were also shown by some nonresponding patients. In the 0.1-3.0 mg/kg groups, partial responders had among the lowest normalized peripheral clonal expansion, particularly in CD8+ T cells.

Sequenced material: CD4+ or CD8+ T cells sorted from blood, taken in a trial of the OX40 agonist ivuxolimab. The rearrangement joined TRBV10-1 to TRBJ2-1, with 10 junctional bases fitting TRBD2. The origin of this receptor is an adult with an advanced solid tumor such as melanoma, head and neck, liver or kidney cancer. CDR3 loop: CASSDILAGDEQFF. The nucleotides read TGCGCCAGCAGTGATATCCTAGCGGGGGATGAGCAGTTCTTC.